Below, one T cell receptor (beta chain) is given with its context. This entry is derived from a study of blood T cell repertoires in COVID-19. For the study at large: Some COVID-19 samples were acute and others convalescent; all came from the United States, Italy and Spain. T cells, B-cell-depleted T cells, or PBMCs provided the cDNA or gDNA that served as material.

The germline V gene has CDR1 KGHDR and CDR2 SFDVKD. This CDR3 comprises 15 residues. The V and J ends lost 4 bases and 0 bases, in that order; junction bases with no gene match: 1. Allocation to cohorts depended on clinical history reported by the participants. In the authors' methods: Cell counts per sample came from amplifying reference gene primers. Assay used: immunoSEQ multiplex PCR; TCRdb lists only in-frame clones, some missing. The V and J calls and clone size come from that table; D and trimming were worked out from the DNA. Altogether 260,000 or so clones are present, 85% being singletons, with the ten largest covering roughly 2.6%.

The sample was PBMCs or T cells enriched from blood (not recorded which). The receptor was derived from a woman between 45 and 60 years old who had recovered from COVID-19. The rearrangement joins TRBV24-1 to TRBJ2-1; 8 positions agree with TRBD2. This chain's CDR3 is CATSESGSSYNEQFF. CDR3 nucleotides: TGTGCCACCAGTGAGAGCGGGAGCTCCTACAATGAGCAGTTCTTC.